This T cell receptor beta chain was recovered during a study of blood T cell repertoires in COVID-19. In the study overall: From the United States, Italy and Spain came samples of acute and convalescent COVID-19. The analysed material was cDNA or gDNA that came from T cells, B-cell-depleted T cells, or PBMCs.

There are 14 residues in the CDR3. The ends lost 4 bases at V and 1 base at J; junction bases unmatched: 2. CDR1 SGHRS and CDR2 YFSETQ come from the germline V gene. Clones were read by immunoSEQ multiplex PCR, and TCRdb kept only the in-frame ones, dropping some. The sample records 75,000 to 85,000 clones, 82% being singletons. This chain joins TRBV5-1 and TRBJ2-7; 10 bases are a match to TRBD1. Sequencing input: peripheral blood. The TCR originated in a human donor in a cohort sampled during active COVID-19. CDR3 region: CASSRTGGSYEQYF. Here the CDR3 DNA reads TGCGCCAGCAGCAGGACAGGGGGTTCCTACGAGCAGTACTTC. Together with reference TRBV5-1 and TRBJ2-7, the CDR3 gives the full variable domain: KAGVTQTPRYLIKTRGQQVTLSCSPISGHRSVSWYQQTPGQGLQFLFEYFSETQRNKGNFPGRFSGRQFSNSRSEMNVSTLELGDSALYLCASSRTGGSYEQYFGPGTRLTVT.